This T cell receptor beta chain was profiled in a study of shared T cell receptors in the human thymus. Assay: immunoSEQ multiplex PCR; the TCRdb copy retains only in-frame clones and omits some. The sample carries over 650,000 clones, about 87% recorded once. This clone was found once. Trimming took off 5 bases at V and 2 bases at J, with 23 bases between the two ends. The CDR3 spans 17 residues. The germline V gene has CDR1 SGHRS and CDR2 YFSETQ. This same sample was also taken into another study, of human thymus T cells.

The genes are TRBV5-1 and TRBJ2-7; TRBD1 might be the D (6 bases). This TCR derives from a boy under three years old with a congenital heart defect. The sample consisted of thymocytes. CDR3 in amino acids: CASRAFGRDITTYEQYF. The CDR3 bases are TGCGCCAGCAGAGCCTTTGGCCGGGACATTACGACCTACGAGCAGTACTTC.